This TCR beta chain derives from a study of control samples from healthy donors and cancer patients. The repertoire was sequenced with immunoSEQ multiplex PCR; TCRdb's copy has only in-frame clones and lacks some. The sample lists roughly 150,000 clones, about 94% occurring once. CDR3 length: 14 residues. V gene TRBV21-1 combines with J gene TRBJ2-5; the table's D call of TRBD2 was not tested on the DNA. TRBV21-1 is recorded as a pseudogene. The sample comprised blood. The clonotype comes from a woman aged 30 to 39 in good health. This CDR3 reads CASSARRGRETQYF. CDR3 nucleotides: TGTGCCAGCAGCGCGAGGAGGGGTCGGGAGACCCAGTACTTC.